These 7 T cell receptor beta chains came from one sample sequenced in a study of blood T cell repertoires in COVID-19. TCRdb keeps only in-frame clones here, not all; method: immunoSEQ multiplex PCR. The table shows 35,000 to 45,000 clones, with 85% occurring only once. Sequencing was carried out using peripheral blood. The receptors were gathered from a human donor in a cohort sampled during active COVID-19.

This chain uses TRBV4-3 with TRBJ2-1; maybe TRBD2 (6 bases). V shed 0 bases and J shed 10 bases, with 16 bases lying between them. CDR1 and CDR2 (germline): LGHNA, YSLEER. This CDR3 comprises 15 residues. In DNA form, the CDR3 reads TGCGCCAGCAGCCAAGATCTCATCTACGCGGGGGAGCAGTTCTTC. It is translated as CASSQDLIYAGEQFF.

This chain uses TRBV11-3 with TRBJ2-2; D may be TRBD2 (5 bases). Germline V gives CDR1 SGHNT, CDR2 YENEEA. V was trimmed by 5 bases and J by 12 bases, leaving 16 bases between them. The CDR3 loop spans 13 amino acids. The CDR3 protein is CASSPSEGIQLFF. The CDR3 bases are TGTGCCAGCAGCCCCTCTGAGGGAATACAGCTGTTTTTT. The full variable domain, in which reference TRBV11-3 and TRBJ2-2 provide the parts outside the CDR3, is EAGVVQSPRYKIIEKKQPVAFWCNPISGHNTLYWYLQNLGQGPELLIRYENEEAVDDSQLPKDRFSAERLKGVDSTLKIQPAELGDSAVYLCASSPSEGIQLFFGEGSRLTVL.

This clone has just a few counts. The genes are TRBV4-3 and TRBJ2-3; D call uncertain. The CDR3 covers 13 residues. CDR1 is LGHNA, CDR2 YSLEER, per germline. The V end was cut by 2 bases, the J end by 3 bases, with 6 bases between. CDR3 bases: TGCGCCAGCAGCCAACTCGTGACAGATACGCAGTATTTT. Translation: CASSQLVTDTQYF.

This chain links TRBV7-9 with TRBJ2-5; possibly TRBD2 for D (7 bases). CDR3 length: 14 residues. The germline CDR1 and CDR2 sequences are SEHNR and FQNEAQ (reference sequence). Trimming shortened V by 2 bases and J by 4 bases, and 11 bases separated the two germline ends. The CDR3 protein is CASSLLRGGETQYF. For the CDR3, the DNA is TGTGCCAGCAGCTTACTGAGGGGGGGAGAGACCCAGTACTTC.

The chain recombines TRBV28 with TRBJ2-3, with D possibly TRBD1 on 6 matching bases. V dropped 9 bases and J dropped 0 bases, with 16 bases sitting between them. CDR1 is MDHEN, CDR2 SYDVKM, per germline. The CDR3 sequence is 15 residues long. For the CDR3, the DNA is TGTGCCAGTCATAAACAGGGATGGAGCACAGATACGCAGTATTTT. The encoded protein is CASHKQGWSTDTQYF.

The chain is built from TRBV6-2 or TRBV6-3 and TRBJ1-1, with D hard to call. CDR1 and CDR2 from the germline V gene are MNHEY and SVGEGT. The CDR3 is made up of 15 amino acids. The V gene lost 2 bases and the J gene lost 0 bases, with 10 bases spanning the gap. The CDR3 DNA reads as TGTGCCAGCAGTTACGGAGGACTCATGAACACTGAAGCTTTCTTT. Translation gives CASSYGGLMNTEAFF.

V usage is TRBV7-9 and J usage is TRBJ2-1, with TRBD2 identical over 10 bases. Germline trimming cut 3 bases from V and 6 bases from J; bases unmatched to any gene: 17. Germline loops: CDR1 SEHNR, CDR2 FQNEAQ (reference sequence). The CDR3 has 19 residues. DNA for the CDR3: TGTGCCAGCAGCTTTAGAGCGGGGGGGCTCGTAAACTTGGGCAATGAGCAGTTCTTC. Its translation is CASSFRAGGLVNLGNEQFF.